Sequencing of this TCR beta chain was carried out in a study of cytomegalovirus exposure and HLA in healthy donors. About this clone itself: The antigen is unknown.

Germline CDR1 is MGHRA and CDR2 is YSYEKL. This CDR3 is built from 16 residues. J lost 2 bases, V lost 5 bases, and 8 bases had no gene match. Findings and limits, study-wide: Later on, an analysis showed TCR association rates differing by HLA locus, with DRB1 the most and HLA-C the fewest.

This PCR relied on a set of 60 Vbeta primers and 13 Jbeta primers. Here immunoSEQ multiplex PCR was the method, and the copy in TCRdb shows in-frame clones only, minus some. This table has about 120,000 clones, around three quarters appearing once. This sequence originates from a male donor in good health and CMV-seropositive. Sequences were obtained from PBMCs. This chain joins TRBV4-1 and TRBJ2-3; 9 nucleotides align to TRBD2. DNA of the CDR3: TGCGCCAGCAGCGGCGATAGCGGGGGACCCACAGATACGCAGTATTTT. It is translated as CASSGDSGGPTDTQYF.